Presented here are 8 T cell receptor beta chains from one specimen sequenced in a study of blood T cell repertoires in COVID-19. Sequencing was performed with immunoSEQ multiplex PCR; in TCRdb, only in-frame clones are kept and a portion is missing. The table includes approximately 240,000 clones, nearly 95% detected once. The sequencing input was peripheral blood. All receptors derive from a man aged 25 to 40 with COVID-19, enrolled during active disease.

This clone was picked up one time. V usage is TRBV18 and J usage is TRBJ1-5, with 8 positions matching TRBD1. CDR1 is KGHSH, CDR2 LQKENI, per germline. V lost 3 bases to trimming and J lost 4 bases; unmatched junction nucleotides: 5. This CDR3 region has 15 residues. The CDR3, as DNA: TGTGCCAGCTCACCCGACAGGGGCAGGAATCAGCCCCAGCATTTT. This codes for CASSPDRGRNQPQHF.

The V and J genes are TRBV3-1 (or the pseudogene TRBV3-2) and TRBJ1-2, with 11 bases aligning to TRBD1. In germline, CDR1 is LGHDT, CDR2 YNNKEL (reference sequence). This CDR3 comprises 16 residues. With V trimmed by 3 bases and J by 4 bases, 7 bases remained unmatched. The DNA for the CDR3 is TGTGCCAGCAGCCAGGGCCGGGACAGGGGGGGCTATGGCTACACCTTC. Its translation: CASSQGRDRGGYGYTF.

The chain uses TRBV27 and TRBJ1-2; D not resolved. Germline V gene sequence: CDR1 MNHEY, CDR2 SMNVEV (reference sequence). Trimming removed 3 bases from V and 6 bases from J, with 11 bases in between. This CDR3 comprises 13 residues. The CDR3 DNA reads TGTGCCAGCAGTTTCCTGGCGGGCCATGGCTACACCTTC. Translated: CASSFLAGHGYTF.

The chain carries TRBV4-1 and TRBJ2-3; 11 bases align to TRBD2. CDR1 and CDR2 (germline): MGHRA, YSYEKL. This CDR3 has 17 residues. V was pared by 1 base and J by 6 bases, with 9 bases of the junction left unmatched. CDR3 nucleotides: TGCGCCAGCAGCCAAGCGGCACTAGCGGGGGAGAGGGATACGCAGTATTTT. Protein sequence: CASSQAALAGERDTQYF.

The CDR3 DNA follows: TGTGCCAGCAGCTTGGGCTCAGAACGGGAAAAACTGTTTTTT. Its protein is CASSLGSEREKLFF. The J gene is TRBJ1-4, the V gene TRBV11-2; D is uncertain. Germline CDR1 SGHAT, CDR2 FQNNGV. V lost 3 bases and J lost 8, with 13 bases in between. The CDR3 spans 14 residues.

J is TRBJ1-5 and V is TRBV6-1; maybe TRBD1 (5 bases). This CDR3 has 14 residues. Trimming removed 3 bases at V and 6 bases at J, with 12 bases between. Germline V gives CDR1 MNHNS, CDR2 SASEGT. CDR3 residues: CASSDIRGAQPQHF. CDR3 DNA sequence: TGTGCCAGCAGTGACATTAGGGGCGCTCAGCCCCAGCATTTT.

This chain uses TRBV10-1 with TRBJ1-1, with D perhaps matching TRBD1 (5 bases). V lost 7 bases and J lost 0, with 9 bases in between. The CDR3 contains 13 residues. Germline-derived CDR1 and CDR2 are WNHNN and SYGVQD (reference sequence). DNA of the CDR3: TGCGCCAGCAAGGACACCATGAACACTGAAGCTTTCTTT. This gives the protein CASKDTMNTEAFF.

This chain links TRBV7-9 with TRBJ1-5, with D tentatively TRBD1 (5 bases). The CDR3 runs to 14 residues. CDR1 is SEHNR and CDR2 is FQNEAQ in the germline V gene (reference sequence). V was clipped by 5 bases and J by 0 bases, with 8 bases between them. CDR3 nucleotide sequence: TGTGCCAGCAGCCTAGGACATAGCAATCAGCCCCAGCATTTT. Amino acid sequence: CASSLGHSNQPQHF. Supplemented by reference TRBV7-9 and TRBJ1-5, the full variable domain reads DTGVSQNPRHKITKRGQNVTFRCDPISEHNRLYWYRQTLGQGPEFLTYFQNEAQLEKSRLLSDRFSAERPKGSFSTLEIQRTEQGDSAMYLCASSLGHSNQPQHFGDGTRLSIL.